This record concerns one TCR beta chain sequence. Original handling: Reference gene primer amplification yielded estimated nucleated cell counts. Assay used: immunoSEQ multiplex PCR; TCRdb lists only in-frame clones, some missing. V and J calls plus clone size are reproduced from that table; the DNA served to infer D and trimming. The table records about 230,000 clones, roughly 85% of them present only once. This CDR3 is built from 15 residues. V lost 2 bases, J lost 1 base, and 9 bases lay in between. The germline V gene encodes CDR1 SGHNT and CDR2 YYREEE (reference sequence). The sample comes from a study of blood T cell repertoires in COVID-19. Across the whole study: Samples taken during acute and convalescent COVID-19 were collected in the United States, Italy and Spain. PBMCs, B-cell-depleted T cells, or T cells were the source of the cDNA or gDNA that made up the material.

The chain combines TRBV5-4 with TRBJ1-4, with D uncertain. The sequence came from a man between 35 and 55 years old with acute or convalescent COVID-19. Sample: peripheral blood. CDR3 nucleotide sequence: TGTGCCAGCAGCTTTAGCGGGGAAACTAATGAAAAACTGTTTTTT. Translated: CASSFSGETNEKLFF.